The sequence of this T cell receptor beta chain was determined in a study of control samples from healthy donors and cancer patients. V lost 2 bases, J lost 6 bases, and 10 bases lay in between. CDR1 is MNHEY and CDR2 is SVGAGI in the germline V gene. The CDR3 has 13 residues. The data were produced by immunoSEQ multiplex PCR, yet TCRdb's version contains in-frame clones alone and is incomplete. The sample includes 120,000 or so clones, roughly nine tenths of them seen just once. The source is a man younger than 30 in good health. The sequenced sample consisted of blood. The rearrangement uses TRBV6-5 and TRBJ1-2; unclear D gene. CDR3 loop: CASSYLGVHGYTF. Here the CDR3 DNA reads TGTGCCAGCAGTTACCTCGGGGTTCATGGCTACACCTTC.